Listed below are T cell receptor beta chains from one sample, sequenced in a study of CD8 T cells in Susac syndrome. From the immunoSEQ multiplex PCR reads, TCRdb called clonotypes with MiXCR, one entry per CDR3 protein. The sample yields tens of thousands of distinct CDR3 sequences, around 96% seen once. Specimen: CD8+ T cells from PBMCs. The receptors stem from a human donor with Susac syndrome. Each CDR3 is given with its conserved first and last residue. Clone size is not always given. Where it is, it says once, few, many or a class for expanded clones.

CSARDGGYGYTF,TRBJ1-2,TRBV20-1,.
CASSSQAGNSYTF,TRBJ1-2,TRBV7-3,.
CASRTGNTIYF,TRBJ1-3,TRBV27,.
CSAQVSSYEQYF,TRBJ2-7,TRBV20-1,.
CASSSRGGREETQYF,TRBJ2-5,TRBV6-5,.
CSARGTDERGGQPEQFF,TRBJ2-1,TRBV20-1,.
CASRGAEYEQYF,TRBJ2-7,TRBV12-3/TRBV12-4,.
CATSRLDRATYEQYF,TRBJ2-7,TRBV15,.
CATSDSRTGANTEAFF,TRBJ1-1,TRBV24-1,once
CASSLSGTRRSYGYTF,TRBJ1-2,TRBV12-3/TRBV12-4,.
CATSEPGWGTQYF,TRBJ2-5,TRBV24-1,.
CACLGGGGTDTQYF,TRBJ2-3,TRBV30,.
CASSFGRAAEAFF,TRBJ1-1,TRBV27,once
CASSQAQWTQYF,TRBJ2-5,TRBV14,.